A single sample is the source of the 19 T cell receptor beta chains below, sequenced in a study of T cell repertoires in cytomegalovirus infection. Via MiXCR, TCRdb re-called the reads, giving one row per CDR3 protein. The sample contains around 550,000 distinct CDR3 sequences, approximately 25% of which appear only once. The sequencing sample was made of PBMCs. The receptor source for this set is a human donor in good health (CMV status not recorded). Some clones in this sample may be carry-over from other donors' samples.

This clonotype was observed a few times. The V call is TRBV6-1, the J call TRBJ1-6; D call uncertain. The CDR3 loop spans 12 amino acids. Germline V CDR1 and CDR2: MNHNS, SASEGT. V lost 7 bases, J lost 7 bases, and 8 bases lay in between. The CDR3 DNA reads TGTGCCAGCAAGTTAGGGAATTCACCCCTCCACTTT. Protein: CASKLGNSPLHF.

CDR3 nucleotide sequence: TGTGCCAGCAGCTTAGCGGAGGGTAGCGGGAGTTGGAATACGCAGTATTTT. Encoded protein: CASSLAEGSGSWNTQYF. V is TRBV7-9 and J is TRBJ2-3; 9 nucleotides match TRBD2. This CDR3 is built from 17 residues. V lost 0 bases, J lost 7 bases, and 11 bases stayed unmatched. CDR1 and CDR2 (germline): SEHNR, FQNEAQ (reference sequence).

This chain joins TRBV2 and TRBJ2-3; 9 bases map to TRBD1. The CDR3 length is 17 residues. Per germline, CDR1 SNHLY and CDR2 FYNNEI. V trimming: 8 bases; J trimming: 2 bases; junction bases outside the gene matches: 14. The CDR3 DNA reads TGTGCCAGCCTCGACCCTAGGGACAGGGATTTCACAGATACGCAGTATTTT. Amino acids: CASLDPRDRDFTDTQYF.

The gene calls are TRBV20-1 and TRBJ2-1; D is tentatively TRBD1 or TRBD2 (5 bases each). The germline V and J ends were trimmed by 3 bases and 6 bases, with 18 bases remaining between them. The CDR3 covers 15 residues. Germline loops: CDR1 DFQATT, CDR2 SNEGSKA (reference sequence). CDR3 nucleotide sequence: TGCAGTGCTAGTCCGGGACCCAGACTTGGCAATGAGCAGTTCTTC. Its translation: CSASPGPRLGNEQFF.

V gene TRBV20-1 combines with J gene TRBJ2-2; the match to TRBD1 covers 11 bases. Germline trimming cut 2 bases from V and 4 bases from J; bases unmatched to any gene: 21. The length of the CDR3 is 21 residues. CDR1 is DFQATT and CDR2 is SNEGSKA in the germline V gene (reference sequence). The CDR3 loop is CSARSLGPGQGVPRFTGELFF. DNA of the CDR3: TGCAGTGCTAGATCACTAGGACCGGGACAGGGGGTCCCTCGATTCACCGGGGAGCTGTTTTTT.

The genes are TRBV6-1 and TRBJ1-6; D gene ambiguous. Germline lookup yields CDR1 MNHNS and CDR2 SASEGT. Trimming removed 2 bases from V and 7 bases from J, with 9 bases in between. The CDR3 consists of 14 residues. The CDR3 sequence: CASSEQDGNSPLHF. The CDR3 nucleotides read TGTGCCAGCAGTGAACAAGACGGCAATTCACCCCTCCACTTT.

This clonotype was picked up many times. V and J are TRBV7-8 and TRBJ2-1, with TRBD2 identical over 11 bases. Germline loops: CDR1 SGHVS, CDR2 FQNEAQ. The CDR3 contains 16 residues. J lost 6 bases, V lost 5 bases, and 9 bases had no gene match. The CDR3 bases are TGTGCCAGCAGCGCCGGATATAGCGGGAGGGCCAATGAGCAGTTCTTC. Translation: CASSAGYSGRANEQFF.

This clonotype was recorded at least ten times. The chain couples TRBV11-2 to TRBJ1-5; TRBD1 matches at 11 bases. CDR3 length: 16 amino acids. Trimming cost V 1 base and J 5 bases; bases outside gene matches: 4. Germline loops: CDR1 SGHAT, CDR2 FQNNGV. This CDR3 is CASSLGRTGGDQPQHF. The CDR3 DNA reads TGTGCCAGCAGCTTAGGTCGGACAGGGGGCGATCAGCCCCAGCATTTT. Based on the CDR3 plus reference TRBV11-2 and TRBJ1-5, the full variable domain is EAGVAQSPRYKIIEKRQSVAFWCNPISGHATLYWYQQILGQGPKLLIQFQNNGVVDDSQLPKDRFSAERLKGVDSTLKIQPAKLEDSAVYLCASSLGRTGGDQPQHFGDGTRLSIL.

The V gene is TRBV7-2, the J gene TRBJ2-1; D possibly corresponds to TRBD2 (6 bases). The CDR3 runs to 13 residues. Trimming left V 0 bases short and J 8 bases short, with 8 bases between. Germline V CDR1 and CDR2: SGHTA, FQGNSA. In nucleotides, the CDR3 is TGTGCCAGCAGCTTAGCCGGGAGCGATGAGCAGTTCTTC. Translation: CASSLAGSDEQFF.

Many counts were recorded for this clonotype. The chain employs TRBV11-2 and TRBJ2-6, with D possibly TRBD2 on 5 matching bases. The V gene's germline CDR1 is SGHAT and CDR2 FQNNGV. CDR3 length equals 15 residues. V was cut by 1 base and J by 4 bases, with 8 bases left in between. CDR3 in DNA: TGTGCCAGCAGCTTAGGTCGGGGAGGGGCCAACGTCCTGACTTTC. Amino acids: CASSLGRGGANVLTF.

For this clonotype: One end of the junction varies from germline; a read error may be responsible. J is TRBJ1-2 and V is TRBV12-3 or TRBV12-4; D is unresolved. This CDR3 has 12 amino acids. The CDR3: CASRLAPSGYTF. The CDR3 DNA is TGTGCCAGCAGATTAGCCCCTTCCGGCTACACCTTC.

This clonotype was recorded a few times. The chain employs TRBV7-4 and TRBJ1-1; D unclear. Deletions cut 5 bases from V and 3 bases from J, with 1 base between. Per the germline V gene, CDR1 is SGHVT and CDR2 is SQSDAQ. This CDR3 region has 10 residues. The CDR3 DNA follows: TGTGCCAGCAGCCACACTGAAGCTTTCTTT. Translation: CASSHTEAFF.

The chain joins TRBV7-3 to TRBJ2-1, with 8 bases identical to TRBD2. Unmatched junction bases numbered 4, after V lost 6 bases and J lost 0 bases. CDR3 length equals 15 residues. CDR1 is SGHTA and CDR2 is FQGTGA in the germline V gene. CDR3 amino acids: CASSITSGSYNEQFF. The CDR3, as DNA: TGTGCCAGCAGTATAACTAGCGGCTCCTACAATGAGCAGTTCTTC.

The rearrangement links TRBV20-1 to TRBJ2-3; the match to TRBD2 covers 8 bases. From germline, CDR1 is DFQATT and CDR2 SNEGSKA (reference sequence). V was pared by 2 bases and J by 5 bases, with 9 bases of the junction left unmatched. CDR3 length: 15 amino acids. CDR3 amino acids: CSARSPAGARDTQYF. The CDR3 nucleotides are TGCAGTGCTAGATCTCCAGCGGGAGCGAGAGATACGCAGTATTTT.

The CDR3 region has the DNA TGTGCCAGTACCCTCACGGGCCAGGTCGGTCAGCCCCAGCATTTT. It yields the protein CASTLTGQVGQPQHF. J is TRBJ1-5 and V is TRBV19; no clear D gene. Trimming took off 7 bases at V and 6 bases at J, with 19 bases between the two ends. Germline values: CDR1 LNHDA, CDR2 SQIVND (reference sequence). The length of the CDR3 is 15 residues. The full variable domain, its missing parts supplied by reference TRBV19 and TRBJ1-5, is DGGITQSPKYLFRKEGQNVTLSCEQNLNHDAMYWYRQDPGQGLRLIYYSQIVNDFQKGDIAEGYSVSREKKESFPLTVTSAQKNPTAFYLCASTLTGQVGQPQHFGDGTRLSIL.

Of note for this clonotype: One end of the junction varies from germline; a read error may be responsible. The CDR3 DNA is TGTGCCAGCAGCTTGGGTGGACAGGGGGGAACCGGGGAGCTGTTTTTT. Its protein product is CASSLGGQGGTGELFF. This chain links TRBV5-3 with TRBJ2-2; 10 nucleotides match TRBD1. Being an ORF, TRBV5-3 has a function that is uncertain. CDR3 size: 16 residues.

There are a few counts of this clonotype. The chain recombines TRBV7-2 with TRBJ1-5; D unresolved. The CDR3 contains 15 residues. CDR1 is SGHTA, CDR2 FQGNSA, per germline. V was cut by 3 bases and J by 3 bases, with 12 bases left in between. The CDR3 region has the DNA TGTGCCAGCAGCTTGGTCAGGCAACTCAATCAGCCCCAGCATTTT. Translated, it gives CASSLVRQLNQPQHF.

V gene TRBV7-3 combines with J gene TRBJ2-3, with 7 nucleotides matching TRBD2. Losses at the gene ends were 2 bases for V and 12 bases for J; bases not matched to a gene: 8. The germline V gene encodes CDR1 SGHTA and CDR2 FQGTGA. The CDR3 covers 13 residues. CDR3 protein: CASSLSGGPSQYF. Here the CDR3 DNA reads TGTGCCAGCAGCTTATCGGGGGGTCCATCACAGTATTTT.

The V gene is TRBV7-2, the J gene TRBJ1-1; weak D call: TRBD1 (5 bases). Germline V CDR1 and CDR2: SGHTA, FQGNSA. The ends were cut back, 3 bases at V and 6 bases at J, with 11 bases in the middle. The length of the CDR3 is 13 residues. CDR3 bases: TGTGCCAGCAGCTTGGGGGAGGAGGCTGAAGCTTTCTTT. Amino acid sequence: CASSLGEEAEAFF.